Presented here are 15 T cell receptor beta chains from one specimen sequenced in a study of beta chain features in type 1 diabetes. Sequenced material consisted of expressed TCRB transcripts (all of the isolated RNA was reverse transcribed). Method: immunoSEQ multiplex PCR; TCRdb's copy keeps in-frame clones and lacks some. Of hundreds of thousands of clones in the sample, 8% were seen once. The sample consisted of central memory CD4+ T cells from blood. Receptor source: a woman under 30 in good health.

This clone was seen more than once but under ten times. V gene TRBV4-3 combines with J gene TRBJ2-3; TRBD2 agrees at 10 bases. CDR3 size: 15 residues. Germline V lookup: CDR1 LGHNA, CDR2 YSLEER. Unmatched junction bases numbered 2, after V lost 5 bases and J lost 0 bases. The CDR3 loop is CASSTSGVSTDTQYF. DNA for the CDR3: TGCGCCAGCAGCACTAGCGGGGTCAGCACAGATACGCAGTATTTT.

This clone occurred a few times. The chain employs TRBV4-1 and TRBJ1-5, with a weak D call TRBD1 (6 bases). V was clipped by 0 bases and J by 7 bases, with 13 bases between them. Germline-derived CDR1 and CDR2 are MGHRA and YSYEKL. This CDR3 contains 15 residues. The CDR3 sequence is CASSQDKGGRQPQHF. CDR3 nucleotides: TGCGCCAGCAGCCAAGATAAGGGGGGCCGGCAGCCCCAGCATTTT.

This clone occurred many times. CDR3 residues: CASSQSASGRGRETQYF. CDR3 coding DNA: TGCGCCAGCAGTCAATCGGCTAGCGGGAGGGGCCGGGAGACCCAGTACTTC. J is TRBJ2-5 and V is TRBV23-1; 12 bases map to TRBD2. TRBV23-1 is an ORF for which the function is uncertain. The CDR3 covers 17 residues. The ends lost 0 bases at V and 5 bases at J; junction bases unmatched: 7.

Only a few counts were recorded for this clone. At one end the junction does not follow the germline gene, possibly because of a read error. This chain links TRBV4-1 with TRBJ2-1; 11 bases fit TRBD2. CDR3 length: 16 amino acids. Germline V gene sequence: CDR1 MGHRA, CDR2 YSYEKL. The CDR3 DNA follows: TGTGCCAGCAGCCTGATCGTGGGACTAGCGGATCGGGAGCAGTTCTTC. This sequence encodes CASSLIVGLADREQFF.

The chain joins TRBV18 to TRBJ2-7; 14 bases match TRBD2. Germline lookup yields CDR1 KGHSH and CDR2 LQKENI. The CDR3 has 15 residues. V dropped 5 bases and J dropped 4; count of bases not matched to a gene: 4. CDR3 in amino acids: CASSAGTSGSYEQYF. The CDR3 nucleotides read TGTGCCAGCTCAGCAGGGACTAGCGGGAGTTACGAGCAGTACTTC.

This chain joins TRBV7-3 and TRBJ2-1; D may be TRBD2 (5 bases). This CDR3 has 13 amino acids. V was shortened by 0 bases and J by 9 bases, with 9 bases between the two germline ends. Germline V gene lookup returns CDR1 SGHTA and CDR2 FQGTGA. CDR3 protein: CASSLTTGGEQFF. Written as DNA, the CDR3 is TGTGCCAGCAGCTTAACGACCGGAGGTGAGCAGTTCTTC.

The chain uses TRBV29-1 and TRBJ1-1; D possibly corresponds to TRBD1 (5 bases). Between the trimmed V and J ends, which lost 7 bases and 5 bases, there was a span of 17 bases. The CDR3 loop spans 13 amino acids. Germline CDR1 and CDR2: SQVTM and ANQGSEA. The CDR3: CSAYTRRGTEAFF. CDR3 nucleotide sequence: TGCAGCGCCTACACCAGGAGGGGAACTGAAGCTTTCTTT. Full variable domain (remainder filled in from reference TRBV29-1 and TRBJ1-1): SAVISQKPSRDICQRGTSLTIQCQVDSQVTMMFWYRQQPGQSLTLIATANQGSEATYESGFVIDKFPISRPNLTFSTLTVSNMSPEDSSIYLCSAYTRRGTEAFFGQGTRLTVV.

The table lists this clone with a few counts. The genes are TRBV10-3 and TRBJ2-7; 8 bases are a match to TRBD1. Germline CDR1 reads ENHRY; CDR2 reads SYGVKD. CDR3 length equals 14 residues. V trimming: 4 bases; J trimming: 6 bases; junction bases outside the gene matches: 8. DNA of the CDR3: TGTGCCATCAGTGGGACAGGGTTTCGGGCCGAGCAGTACTTC. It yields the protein CAISGTGFRAEQYF.

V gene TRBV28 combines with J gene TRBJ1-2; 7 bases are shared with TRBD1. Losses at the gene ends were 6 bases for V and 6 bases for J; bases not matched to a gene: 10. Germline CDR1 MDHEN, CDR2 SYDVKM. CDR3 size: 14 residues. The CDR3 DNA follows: TGTGCCAGCAGAACCACAGGGGCCCAGCATGGCTACACCTTC. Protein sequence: CASRTTGAQHGYTF.

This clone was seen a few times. CDR3 amino acids: CASSSGQGMTYEQYF. The CDR3 DNA reads TGTGCCAGCAGCTCGGGACAGGGGATGACCTACGAGCAGTACTTC. This chain joins TRBV5-6 and TRBJ2-7, with 10 positions matching TRBD1. CDR1 is SGHDT, CDR2 YYEEEE, per germline. With 3 bases clipped from V and 2 bases from J, the junction kept 5 bases outside the gene matches. The CDR3 spans 15 residues.

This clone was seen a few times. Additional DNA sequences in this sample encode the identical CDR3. This chain's CDR3 is CAIGADSYNEQFF. The CDR3 nucleotides are TGTGCCATCGGAGCGGACTCCTACAATGAGCAGTTCTTC. The chain links TRBV10-3 to TRBJ2-1; D may be TRBD2 (5 bases). With 8 bases removed from V and 0 bases from J, the gap between germline ends came to 8 bases. The germline CDR1 and CDR2 sequences are ENHRY and SYGVKD. The CDR3 consists of 13 residues.

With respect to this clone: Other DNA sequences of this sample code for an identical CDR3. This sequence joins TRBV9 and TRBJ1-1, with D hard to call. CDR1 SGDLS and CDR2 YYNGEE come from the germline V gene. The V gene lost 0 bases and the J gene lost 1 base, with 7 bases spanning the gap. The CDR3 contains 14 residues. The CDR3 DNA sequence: TGTGCCAGCAGCGTAGAAGCACAGAACACTGAAGCTTTCTTT. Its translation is CASSVEAQNTEAFF.

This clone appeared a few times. CDR3 residues: CASSRTGLEAYEQYF. In nucleotides, the CDR3 is TGTGCCAGCAGCCGTACCGGACTAGAAGCCTACGAGCAGTACTTC. The genes are TRBV11-2 and TRBJ2-7; 7 bases agree with TRBD2. Germline V gene lookup returns CDR1 SGHAT and CDR2 FQNNGV. The CDR3 has 15 residues. Trimming removed 5 bases from V and 2 bases from J; junction bases left unmatched: 9.

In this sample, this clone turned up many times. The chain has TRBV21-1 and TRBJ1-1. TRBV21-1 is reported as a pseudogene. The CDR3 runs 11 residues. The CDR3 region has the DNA TGTGCCATCTTAGGGTGGACTGAAGCTTTCTTT. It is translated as CAILGWTEAFF.

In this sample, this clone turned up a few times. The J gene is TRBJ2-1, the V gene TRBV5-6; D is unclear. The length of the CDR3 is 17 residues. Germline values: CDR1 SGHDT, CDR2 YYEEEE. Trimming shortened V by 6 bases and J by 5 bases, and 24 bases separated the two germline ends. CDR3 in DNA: TGTGCCAGCACTCATCGTTGGACCTTAAATTGGAACAATGAGCAGTTCTTC. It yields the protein CASTHRWTLNWNNEQFF.